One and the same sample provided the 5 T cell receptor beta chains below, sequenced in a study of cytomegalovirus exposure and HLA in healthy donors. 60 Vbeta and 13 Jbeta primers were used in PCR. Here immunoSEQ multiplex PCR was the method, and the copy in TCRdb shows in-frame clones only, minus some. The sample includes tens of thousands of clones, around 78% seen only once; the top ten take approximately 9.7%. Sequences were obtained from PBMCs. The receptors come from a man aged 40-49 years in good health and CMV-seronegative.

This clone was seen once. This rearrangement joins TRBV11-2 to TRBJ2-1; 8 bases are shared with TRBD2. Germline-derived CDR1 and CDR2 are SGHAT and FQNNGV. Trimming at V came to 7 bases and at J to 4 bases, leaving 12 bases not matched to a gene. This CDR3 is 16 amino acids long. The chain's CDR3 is CASTKKTAGVYNEQFF. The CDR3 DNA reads TGTGCCAGCACCAAAAAGACAGCGGGGGTGTACAATGAGCAGTTCTTC.

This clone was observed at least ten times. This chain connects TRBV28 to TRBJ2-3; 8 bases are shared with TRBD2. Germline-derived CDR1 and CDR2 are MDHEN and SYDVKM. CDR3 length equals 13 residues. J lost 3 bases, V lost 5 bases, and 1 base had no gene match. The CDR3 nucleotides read TGTGCCAGCAGTGGGACTAGTACAGATACGCAGTATTTT. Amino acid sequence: CASSGTSTDTQYF.

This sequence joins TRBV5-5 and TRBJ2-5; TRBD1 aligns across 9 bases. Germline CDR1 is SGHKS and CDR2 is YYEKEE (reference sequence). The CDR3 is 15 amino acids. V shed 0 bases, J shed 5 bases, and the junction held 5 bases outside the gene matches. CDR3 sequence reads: CASSLVGGQGETQYF. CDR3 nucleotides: TGTGCCAGCAGCTTGGTCGGGGGACAGGGTGAGACCCAGTACTTC.

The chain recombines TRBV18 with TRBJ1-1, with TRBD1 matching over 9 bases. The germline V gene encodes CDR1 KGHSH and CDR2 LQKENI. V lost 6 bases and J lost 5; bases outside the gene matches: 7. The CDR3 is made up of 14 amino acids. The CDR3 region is CASSPADRGTEAFF. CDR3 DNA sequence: TGTGCCAGCTCGCCCGCCGACAGGGGGACTGAAGCTTTCTTT. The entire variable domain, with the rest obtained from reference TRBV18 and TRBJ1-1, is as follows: NAGVMQNPRHLVRRRGQEARLRCSPMKGHSHVYWYRQLPEEGLKFMVYLQKENIIDESGMPKERFSAEFPKEGPSILRIQQVVRGDSAAYFCASSPADRGTEAFFGQGTRLTVV.

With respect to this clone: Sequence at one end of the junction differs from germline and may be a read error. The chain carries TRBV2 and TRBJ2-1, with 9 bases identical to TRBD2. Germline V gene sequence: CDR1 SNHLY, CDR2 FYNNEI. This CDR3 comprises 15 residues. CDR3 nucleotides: TGTGCCAGCAGGCCCCTAGCGGGGTTAGTTGGTGAGCAGCTCTTC. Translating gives CASRPLAGLVGEQLF. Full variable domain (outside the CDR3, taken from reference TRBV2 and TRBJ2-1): EPEVTQTPSHQVTQMGQEVILRCVPISNHLYFYWYRQILGQKVEFLVSFYNNEISEKSEIFDDQFSVERPDGSNFTLKIRSTKLEDSAMYFCASRPLAGLVGEQLFGPGTRLTVL.